The sequence of this T cell receptor (beta chain) was determined in a study of blood T cell repertoires in COVID-19. About the research overall: Both acute and convalescent COVID-19 samples were obtained from the United States, Italy and Spain.

Germline assignment: CDR1 LNHDA and CDR2 SQIVND (reference sequence). V was clipped by 9 bases and J by 0 bases, with 16 bases between them. The CDR3 loop spans 15 amino acids. This clone is a singleton in its sample. The method was immunoSEQ multiplex PCR; TCRdb's version includes in-frame clones alone and lacks a portion of them. The data contain some 110,000 clones, about 81% of them singletons. Sample: peripheral blood. The receptor comes from a man aged 65 to 79 with acute or convalescent COVID-19. The genes are TRBV19 and TRBJ2-3; D unresolved. As DNA, the CDR3 is TGTGCCAGCCACGAGACTGGCGGAAGCACAGATACGCAGTATTTT. It codes for CASHETGGSTDTQYF.